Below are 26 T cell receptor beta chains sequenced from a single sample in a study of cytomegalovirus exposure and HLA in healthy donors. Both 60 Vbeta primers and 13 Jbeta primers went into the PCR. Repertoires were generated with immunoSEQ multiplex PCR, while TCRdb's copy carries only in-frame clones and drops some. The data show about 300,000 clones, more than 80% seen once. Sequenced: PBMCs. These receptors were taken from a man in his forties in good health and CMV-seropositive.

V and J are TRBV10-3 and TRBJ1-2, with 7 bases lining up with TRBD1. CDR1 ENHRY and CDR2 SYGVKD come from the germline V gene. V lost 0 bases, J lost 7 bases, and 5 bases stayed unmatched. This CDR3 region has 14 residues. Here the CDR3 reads CAISESGGASGYTF. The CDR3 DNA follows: TGTGCCATCAGTGAGTCAGGGGGCGCGTCTGGCTACACCTTC.

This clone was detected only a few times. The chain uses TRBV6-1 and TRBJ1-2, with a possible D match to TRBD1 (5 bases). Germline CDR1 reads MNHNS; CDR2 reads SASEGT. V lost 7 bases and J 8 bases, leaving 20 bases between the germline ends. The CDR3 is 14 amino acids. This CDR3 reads CASNHAMWGDGYTF. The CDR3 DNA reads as TGTGCCAGCAACCACGCTATGTGGGGGGACGGCTACACCTTC.

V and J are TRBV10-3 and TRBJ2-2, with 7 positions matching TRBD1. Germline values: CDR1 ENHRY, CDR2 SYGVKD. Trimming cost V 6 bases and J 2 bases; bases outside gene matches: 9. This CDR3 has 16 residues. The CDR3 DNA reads TGTGCCATCAGAGCTGGACAGGATATTAACACCGGGGAGCTGTTTTTT. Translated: CAIRAGQDINTGELFF.

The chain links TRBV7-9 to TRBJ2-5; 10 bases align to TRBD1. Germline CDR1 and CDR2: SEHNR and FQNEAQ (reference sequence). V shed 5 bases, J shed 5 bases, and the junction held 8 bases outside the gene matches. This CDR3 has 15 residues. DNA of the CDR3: TGTGCCAGCAGCCATTGGACAGGGGGACGGGAGACCCAGTACTTC. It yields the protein CASSHWTGGRETQYF.

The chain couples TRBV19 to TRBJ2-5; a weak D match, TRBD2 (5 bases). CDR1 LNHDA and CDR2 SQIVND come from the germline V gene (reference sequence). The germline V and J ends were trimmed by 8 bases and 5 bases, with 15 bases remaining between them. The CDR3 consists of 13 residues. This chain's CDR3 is CASRAGGEETQYF. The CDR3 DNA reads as TGTGCCAGTCGGGCGGGTGGGGAGGAGACCCAGTACTTC.

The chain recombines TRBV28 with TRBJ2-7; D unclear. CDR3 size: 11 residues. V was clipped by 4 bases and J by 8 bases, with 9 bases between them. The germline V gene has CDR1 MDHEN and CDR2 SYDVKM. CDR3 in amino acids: CASSSGVQQYF. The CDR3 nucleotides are TGTGCCAGCAGTTCCGGAGTCCAGCAGTACTTC.

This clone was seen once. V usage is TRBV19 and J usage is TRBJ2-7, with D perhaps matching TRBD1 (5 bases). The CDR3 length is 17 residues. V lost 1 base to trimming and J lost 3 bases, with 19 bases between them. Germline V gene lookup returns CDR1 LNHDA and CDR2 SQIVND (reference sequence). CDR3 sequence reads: CASSIGADRRSNYEQYF. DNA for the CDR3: TGTGCCAGTAGTATAGGGGCCGACAGACGTTCCAACTACGAGCAGTACTTC.

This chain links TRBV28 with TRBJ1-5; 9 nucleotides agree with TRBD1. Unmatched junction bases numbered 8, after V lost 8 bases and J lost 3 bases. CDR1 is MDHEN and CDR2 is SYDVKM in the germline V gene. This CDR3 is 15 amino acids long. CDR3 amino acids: CASGYRGPLNQPQHF. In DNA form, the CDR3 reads TGTGCCAGCGGGTACAGGGGGCCCCTCAATCAGCCCCAGCATTTT. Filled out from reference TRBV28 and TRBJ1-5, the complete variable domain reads DVKVTQSSRYLVKRTGEKVFLECVQDMDHENMFWYRQDPGLGLRLIYFSYDVKMKEKGDIPEGYSVSREKKERFSLILESASTNQTSMYLCASGYRGPLNQPQHFGDGTRLSIL.

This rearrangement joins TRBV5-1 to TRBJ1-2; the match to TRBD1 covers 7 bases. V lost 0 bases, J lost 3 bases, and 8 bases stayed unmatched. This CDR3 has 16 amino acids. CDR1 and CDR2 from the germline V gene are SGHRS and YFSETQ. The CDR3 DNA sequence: TGCGCCAGCAGCTTGGATGGACAGGCGGTGGACTATGGCTACACCTTC. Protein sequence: CASSLDGQAVDYGYTF.

The CDR3 here is CASGLSNRGNEQFF. The CDR3 bases are TGCGCCAGCGGCCTTTCTAACAGGGGAAATGAGCAGTTCTTC. V usage is TRBV5-1 and J usage is TRBJ2-1, with 7 bases that match TRBD1. This CDR3 has 14 amino acids. J was trimmed by 7 bases and V by 7 bases; bases with no gene match: 11. Germline V gene lookup returns CDR1 SGHRS and CDR2 YFSETQ.

CDR3 DNA: TGCGCCAGCAGCTTAGACCCCCCGGGAGGGTGGACCGGGGAGCTGTTTTTT. Translating gives CASSLDPPGGWTGELFF. The genes are TRBV5-1 and TRBJ2-2, with 8 bases aligning to TRBD2. The CDR3 has 17 residues. V shed 2 bases and J 5 bases; nucleotides not matched to a gene: 11. The V gene's germline CDR1 is SGHRS and CDR2 YFSETQ.

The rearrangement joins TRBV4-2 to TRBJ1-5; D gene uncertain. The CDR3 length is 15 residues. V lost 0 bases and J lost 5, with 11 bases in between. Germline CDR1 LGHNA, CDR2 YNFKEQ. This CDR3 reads CASSQDLRFYQPQHF. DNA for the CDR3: TGTGCCAGCAGCCAAGATCTACGATTCTATCAGCCCCAGCATTTT.

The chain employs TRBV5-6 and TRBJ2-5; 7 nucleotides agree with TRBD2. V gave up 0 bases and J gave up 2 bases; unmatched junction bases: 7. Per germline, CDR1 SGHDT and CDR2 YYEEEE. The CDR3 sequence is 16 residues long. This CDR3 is CASSLAPAGEQETQYF. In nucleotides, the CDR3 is TGTGCCAGCAGCTTGGCCCCGGCGGGGGAACAAGAGACCCAGTACTTC.

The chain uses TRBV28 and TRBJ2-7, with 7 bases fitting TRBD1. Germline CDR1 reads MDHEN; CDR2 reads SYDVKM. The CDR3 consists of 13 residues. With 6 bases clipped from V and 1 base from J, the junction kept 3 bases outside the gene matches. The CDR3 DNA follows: TGTGCCAGCAGCGCAGGGGGTTCCTACGAGCAGTACTTC. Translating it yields CASSAGGSYEQYF.

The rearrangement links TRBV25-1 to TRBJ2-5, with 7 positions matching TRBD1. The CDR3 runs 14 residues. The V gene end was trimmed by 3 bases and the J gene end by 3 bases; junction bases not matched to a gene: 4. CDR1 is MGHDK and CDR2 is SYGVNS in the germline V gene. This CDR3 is CASSDRQGKETQYF. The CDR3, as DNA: TGTGCCAGCAGTGATAGACAGGGTAAAGAGACCCAGTACTTC.

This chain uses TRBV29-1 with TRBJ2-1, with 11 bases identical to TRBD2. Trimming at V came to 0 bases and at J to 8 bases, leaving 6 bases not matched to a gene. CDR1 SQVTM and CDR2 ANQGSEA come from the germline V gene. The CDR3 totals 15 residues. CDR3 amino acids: CSVEERLAGTDEQFF. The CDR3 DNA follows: TGCAGCGTTGAAGAACGACTAGCGGGAACCGATGAGCAGTTCTTC.

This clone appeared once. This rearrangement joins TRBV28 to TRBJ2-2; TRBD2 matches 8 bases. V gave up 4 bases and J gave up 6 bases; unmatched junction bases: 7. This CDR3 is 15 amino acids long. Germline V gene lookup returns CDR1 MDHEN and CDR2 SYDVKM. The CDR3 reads CASSWGLVGAGELFF. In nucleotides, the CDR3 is TGTGCCAGCAGTTGGGGACTAGTTGGCGCCGGGGAGCTGTTTTTT.

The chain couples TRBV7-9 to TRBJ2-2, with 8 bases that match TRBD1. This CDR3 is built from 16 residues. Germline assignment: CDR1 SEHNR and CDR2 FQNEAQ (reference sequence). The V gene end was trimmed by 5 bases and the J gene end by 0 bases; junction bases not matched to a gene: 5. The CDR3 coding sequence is TGTGCCAGCAGCCTTCGACAGGGGACGAACACCGGGGAGCTGTTTTTT. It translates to CASSLRQGTNTGELFF. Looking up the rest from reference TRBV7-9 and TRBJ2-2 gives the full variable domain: DTGVSQNPRHKITKRGQNVTFRCDPISEHNRLYWYRQTLGQGPEFLTYFQNEAQLEKSRLLSDRFSAERPKGSFSTLEIQRTEQGDSAMYLCASSLRQGTNTGELFFGEGSRLTVL.

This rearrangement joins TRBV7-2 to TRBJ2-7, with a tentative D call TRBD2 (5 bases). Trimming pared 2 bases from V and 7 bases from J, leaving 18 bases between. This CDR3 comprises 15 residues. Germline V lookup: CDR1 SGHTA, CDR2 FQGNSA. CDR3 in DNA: TGTGCCAGCAGCTTACGGAGAGACTACCCCTCTGAGCAGTACTTC. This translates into CASSLRRDYPSEQYF.

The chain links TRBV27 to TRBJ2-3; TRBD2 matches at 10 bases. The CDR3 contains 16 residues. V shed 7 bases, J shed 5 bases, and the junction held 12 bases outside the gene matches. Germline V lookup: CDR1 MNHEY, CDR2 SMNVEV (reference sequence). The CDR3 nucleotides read TGTGCCAGCACCCGGACTAGCGGAAGCCGAGGAGATACGCAGTATTTT. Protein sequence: CASTRTSGSRGDTQYF.

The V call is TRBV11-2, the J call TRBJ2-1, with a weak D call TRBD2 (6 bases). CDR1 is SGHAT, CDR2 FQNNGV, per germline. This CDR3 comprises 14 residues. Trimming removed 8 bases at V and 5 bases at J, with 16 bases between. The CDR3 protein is CASGRGSGHNEQFF. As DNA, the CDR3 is TGTGCCAGCGGCCGGGGGAGTGGACACAATGAGCAGTTCTTC. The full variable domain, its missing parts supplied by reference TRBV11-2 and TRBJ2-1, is EAGVAQSPRYKIIEKRQSVAFWCNPISGHATLYWYQQILGQGPKLLIQFQNNGVVDDSQLPKDRFSAERLKGVDSTLKIQPAKLEDSAVYLCASGRGSGHNEQFFGPGTRLTVL.

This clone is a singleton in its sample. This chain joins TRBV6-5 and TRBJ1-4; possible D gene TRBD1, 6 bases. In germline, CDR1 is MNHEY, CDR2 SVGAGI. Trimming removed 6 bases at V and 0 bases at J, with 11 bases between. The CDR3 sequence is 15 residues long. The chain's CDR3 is CASSRTGSTNEKLFF. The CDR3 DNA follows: TGTGCCAGCAGCCGCACAGGGTCAACTAATGAAAAACTGTTTTTT.

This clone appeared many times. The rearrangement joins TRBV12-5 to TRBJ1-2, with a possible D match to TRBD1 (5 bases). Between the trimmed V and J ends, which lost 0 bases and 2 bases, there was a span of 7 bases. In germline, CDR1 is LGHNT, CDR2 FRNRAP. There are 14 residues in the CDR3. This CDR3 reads CASGLVPGNYGYTF. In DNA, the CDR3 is TGTGCTAGTGGTTTGGTACCAGGGAACTATGGCTACACCTTC.

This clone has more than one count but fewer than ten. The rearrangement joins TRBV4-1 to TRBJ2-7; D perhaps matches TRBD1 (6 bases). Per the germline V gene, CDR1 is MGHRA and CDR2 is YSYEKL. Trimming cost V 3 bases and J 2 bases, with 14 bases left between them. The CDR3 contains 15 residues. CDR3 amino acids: CASSHPTTGTYEQYF. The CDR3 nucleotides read TGCGCCAGCAGCCACCCTACGACAGGTACCTACGAGCAGTACTTC.

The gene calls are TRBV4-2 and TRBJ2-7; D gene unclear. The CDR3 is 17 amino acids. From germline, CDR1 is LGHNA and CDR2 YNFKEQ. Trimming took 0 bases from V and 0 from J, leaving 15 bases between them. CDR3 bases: TGTGCCAGCAGCCAAGATCCTCTTGCCGCGAGCTCCTACGAGCAGTACTTC. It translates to CASSQDPLAASSYEQYF.

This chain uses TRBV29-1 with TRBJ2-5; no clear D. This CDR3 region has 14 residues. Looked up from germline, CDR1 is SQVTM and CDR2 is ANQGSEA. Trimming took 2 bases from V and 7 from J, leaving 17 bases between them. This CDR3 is CSVERGWAVGTQYF. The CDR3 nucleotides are TGCAGCGTTGAACGTGGGTGGGCTGTTGGGACCCAGTACTTC.